This T cell receptor beta chain is drawn from a study of blood T cell repertoires in COVID-19. Study as a whole: Whether acute or convalescent, the COVID-19 samples came from the United States, Italy and Spain. T cells, B-cell-depleted T cells, or PBMCs supplied cDNA or gDNA.

In the study's own analysis: The assay estimated nucleated cells by amplifying reference gene primers. Only in-frame clones appear in the TCRdb table, and some are missing; sequencing was by immunoSEQ multiplex PCR. D and trimming were read from the DNA, whereas the V and J calls and clone size are those reported in that table. The table lists fewer than 200,000 clones, about 87% of them singletons, with 20% to 30% in the top ten. Trimming took 2 bases from V and 11 from J, leaving 10 bases between them. Germline V CDR1 and CDR2: MGHRA, YSYEKL. The CDR3 totals 13 residues. The clonotype was recovered from a man aged 55-75 years with acute or convalescent COVID-19. The source material was peripheral blood. The gene calls are TRBV4-1 and TRBJ1-6; D is uncertain. The CDR3 spells CASSQITDAPLHF. CDR3 nucleotide sequence: TGCGCCAGCAGCCAAATAACAGATGCACCCCTCCACTTT.